This T cell receptor beta chain was found in a study of vaccination effects on CD4 cells after COVID-19. General study results and limits: Infection-derived and vaccine-derived clones contracted markedly late after vaccination.

TCRdb keeps only in-frame clones here, not all; method: immunoSEQ multiplex PCR. The table shows some 61,000 clones, with 76% occurring only once. In regard to this clone: The antigen is not known.

The germline CDR1 and CDR2 sequences are SGHDT and YYEEEE. Trimming pared 1 base from V and 1 base from J, leaving 9 bases between. This CDR3 contains 15 residues. The ViraFEST assay expanded antigen-specific CD4+ T cells with viral peptide pools before sequencing. Upon completion of around eleven days in culture, CD4+ T cells were isolated. Each participant was administered two doses of either the BNT162b2 or the mRNA-1273 vaccine. Half the medium was replaced with IL-2 medium on days 3 and 7. The sequencing used CD4+ T cells from PBMCs cultured with HCoV-OC43 spike peptides, collected after COVID-19 vaccination. Subset of the sample: HCoV-OC43 spike overlapping peptide pool stimulation. V usage is TRBV5-6 and J usage is TRBJ1-5, with D possibly being TRBD1 (5 bases). This receptor was taken from a human donor who received a COVID-19 vaccine. The CDR3 DNA reads TGTGCCAGCAGCTTGCGAGGGACGAGCAATCAGCCCCAGCATTTT. As protein: CASSLRGTSNQPQHF.